This T cell receptor beta chain is from a study of blood T cell repertoires in COVID-19. Study-level background: PBMCs, B-cell-depleted T cells, or T cells were the source of the cDNA or gDNA that made up the material.

Trimming removed 1 base from V and 7 bases from J, with 14 bases in between. This CDR3 spans 14 amino acids. CDR1 and CDR2 from the germline V gene are SGHRS and YFSETQ. Measured with immunoSEQ multiplex PCR; TCRdb has only the in-frame clones, and not every one. The sample carries roughly 260,000 clones, approximately 80% recorded once. The sequenced sample was peripheral blood. This TCR came from a middle-aged woman with active or convalescent COVID-19. The chain links TRBV5-1 to TRBJ1-2, with D perhaps TRBD1 (6 bases). CDR3 sequence reads: CASSLMEGGGGYTF. The CDR3 region has the DNA TGCGCCAGCAGCTTGATGGAGGGGGGGGGTGGCTACACCTTC.